This entry concerns a single T cell receptor (beta chain). What this receptor recognizes is not known. The record has no base qualities; no much larger clone is one base away. The CDR3 measures 16 amino acids from cysteine to phenylalanine. The read is trimmed to its CDR3 DNA, 48 bases read in frame from base 1. V is pared back by 5 bases and J by 7 bases, with 18 bases lying between the germline termini. Per the germline V gene, MDHEN is the CDR1 and SYDVKM is the CDR2. This specimen comes from a study of blood T cell repertoires in COVID-19 (dated by TCRdb to 2018 to 2020). Turning to the overall study: Samples covering the acute and convalescent phases of COVID-19 were provided by collaborators in the United States, Italy and Spain. A freely available public database, intended as a resource for researchers studying the immune response to SARS-CoV-2, is where the repertoires were released. Subjects who had been exposed to COVID-19, were actively infected with it, or had recovered from it provided the deeply sampled blood TCRbeta repertoires that made up the dataset. Samples came from the ongoing ImmuneRACE study (first 160 participants) plus 1,254 subjects from 6 global collaborators. The material from the prospective study consisted of cDNA or gDNA derived from T cells, B-cell-depleted T cells, or PBMCs. HLA class I and class II types, where available, came from metadata supplied by the sample provider rather than from assay-based typing. The sample metadata nearly always contained a de-identified subject ID, COVID-19 status, age in years and sex. The investigation overall reported the following: The quantity of clinical and demographic metadata differed by source and by participant and was supplied without curation.

TCRbeta CDR3 regions were amplified from genomic DNA by means of the immunoSEQ Assay, a bias-controlled multiplex PCR. The authors' analysis ran thus. The number of nucleated cells in each sample was estimated from the amplification of reference gene primers within the assay. To quantify the absolute abundance of each unique TCRbeta CDR3 rearrangement, sequence reads were collapsed and filtered. Productive Simpson clonality was computed per sample as the square root of Simpson's diversity index over productive rearrangements. What TCRdb holds here is the immuneACCESS table cut down to in-frame rearrangements. Part of the clones is not present; checked against another copy, under half of the missing clones reflect an unresolved V gene, and the others are unexplained. V, J and clone size derive from that table, while D and trimming were established from the DNA sequence. Present in this sample are under 80,000 clones, around 74% of which were seen just once. Approximately 15% of the sample goes to the ten largest clones.

At one collaborating source in Seattle, patients were enrolled during active infection and were followed longitudinally through the course of disease. Each collaborating institution followed its own protocols to collect whole blood in K2EDTA tubes. For TCRbeta analysis, collaborator samples were shipped as frozen whole blood, as isolated PBMCs, or as DNA extracted from either sample type. The TCR sequence derives from a man aged 55 to 70 with COVID-19, enrolled during active disease. What was sequenced was peripheral blood. The chain couples TRBV28 to TRBJ1-6; the D gene assignment is ambiguous. The bases read TGTGCCAGCAGTCCTATACCGCGGAGAGCCAATTCACCCCTCCACTTT. Its product reads: CASSPIPRRANSPLHF.